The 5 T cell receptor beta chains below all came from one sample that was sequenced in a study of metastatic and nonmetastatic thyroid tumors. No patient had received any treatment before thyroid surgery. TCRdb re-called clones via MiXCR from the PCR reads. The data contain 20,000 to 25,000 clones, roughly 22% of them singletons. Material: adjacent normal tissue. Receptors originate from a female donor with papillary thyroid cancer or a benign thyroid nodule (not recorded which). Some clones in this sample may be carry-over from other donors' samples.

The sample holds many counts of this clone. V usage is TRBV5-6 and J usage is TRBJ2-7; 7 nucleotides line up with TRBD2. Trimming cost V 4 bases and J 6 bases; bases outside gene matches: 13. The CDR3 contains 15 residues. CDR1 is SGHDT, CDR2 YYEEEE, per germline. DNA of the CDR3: TGTGCCAGCAGCCTCCCCGGGACTAAGGGCGGCGAGCAGTACTTC. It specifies CASSLPGTKGGEQYF.

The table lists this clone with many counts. The DNA of the CDR3 is TGTGCCAGCAGCCCTGGACTAGCGGGATTTGGGAATGAGCAGTTCTTC. Amino acid sequence: CASSPGLAGFGNEQFF. The chain joins TRBV7-3 to TRBJ2-1; 12 bases match TRBD2. There are 16 residues in the CDR3. The ends lost 5 bases at V and 7 bases at J; junction bases unmatched: 9. The germline V gene encodes CDR1 SGHTA and CDR2 FQGTGA.

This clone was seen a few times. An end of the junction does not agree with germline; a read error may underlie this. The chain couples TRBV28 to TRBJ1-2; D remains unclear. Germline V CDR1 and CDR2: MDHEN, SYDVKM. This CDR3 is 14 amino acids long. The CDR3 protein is CASSLFGSGGGYKF. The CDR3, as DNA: TGTGCCAGCAGTTTATTCGGGTCGGGTGGTGGCTACAAATTC.

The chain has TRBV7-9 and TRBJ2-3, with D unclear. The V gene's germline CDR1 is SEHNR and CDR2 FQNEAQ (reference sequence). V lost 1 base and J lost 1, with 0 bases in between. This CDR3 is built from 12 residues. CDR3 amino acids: CASSLGTDTQYF. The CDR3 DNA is TGTGCCAGCAGCTTAGGCACAGATACGCAGTATTTT.

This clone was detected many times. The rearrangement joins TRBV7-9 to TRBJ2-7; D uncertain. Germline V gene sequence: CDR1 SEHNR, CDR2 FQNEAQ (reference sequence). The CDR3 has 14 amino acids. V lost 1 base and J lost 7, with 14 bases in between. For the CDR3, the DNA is TGTGCCAGCAGCTTAGACGTAGTCCTGGGGGAGCAGTACTTC. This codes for CASSLDVVLGEQYF.